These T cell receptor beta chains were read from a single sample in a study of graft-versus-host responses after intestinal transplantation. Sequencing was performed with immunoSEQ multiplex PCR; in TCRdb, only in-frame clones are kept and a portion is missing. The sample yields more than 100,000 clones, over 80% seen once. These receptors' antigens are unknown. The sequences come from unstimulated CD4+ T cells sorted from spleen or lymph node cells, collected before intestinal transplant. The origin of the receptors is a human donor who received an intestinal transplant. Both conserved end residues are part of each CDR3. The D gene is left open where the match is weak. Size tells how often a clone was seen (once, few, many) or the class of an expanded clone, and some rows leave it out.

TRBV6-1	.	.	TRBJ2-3	CASSVTDTQYF	TGTGCCAGCAGTGTCACAGATACGCAGTATTTT
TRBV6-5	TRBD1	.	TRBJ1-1	CASSQFNRGDFEAFF	TGTGCCAGCAGTCAGTTCAACAGGGGGGACTTCGAAGCTTTCTTT
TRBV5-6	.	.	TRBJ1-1	CASSGWGVATEAFF	TGTGCCAGCAGCGGGTGGGGGGTGGCCACTGAAGCTTTCTTT
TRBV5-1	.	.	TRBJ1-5	CACTWASNQPQHF	TGCGCCTGCACATGGGCTAGCAATCAGCCCCAGCATTTT
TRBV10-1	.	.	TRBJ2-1	CASSERGRRANEQFF	TGCGCCAGCAGTGAAAGGGGCCGGCGCGCGAATGAGCAGTTCTTC
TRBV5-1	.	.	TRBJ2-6	CASTWGGANVLTF	TGCGCCAGCACATGGGGGGGGGCCAACGTCCTGACTTTC
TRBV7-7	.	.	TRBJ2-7	CASSSAVGSGYEQYF	TGTGCTAGCAGCTCAGCCGTCGGTTCGGGCTACGAGCAGTACTTC
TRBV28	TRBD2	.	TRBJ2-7	CASSTRLLAGMPYEQYF	TGTGCCAGCAGTACCCGCTTGCTAGCGGGCATGCCCTACGAGCAGTACTTC
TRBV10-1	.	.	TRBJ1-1	CASSETTLREAFF	TGCGCCAGCAGTGAAACCACGCTACGTGAAGCTTTCTTT
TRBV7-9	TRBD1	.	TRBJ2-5	CASSFDGTLRGKETQYF	TGTGCCAGCAGCTTCGACGGGACACTCAGGGGGAAGGAGACCCAGTACTTC
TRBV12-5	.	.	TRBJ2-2	CASARRTGELFF	TGTGCTAGTGCCCGGAGAACCGGGGAGCTGTTTTTT
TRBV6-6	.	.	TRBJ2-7	CASRRGGIRDEQYF	TGTGCCAGCAGAAGGGGAGGAATCAGGGACGAGCAGTACTTC
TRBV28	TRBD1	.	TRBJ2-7	CASTTGQGLFEQYF	TGTGCCAGCACCACAGGACAGGGCTTGTTCGAGCAGTACTTC
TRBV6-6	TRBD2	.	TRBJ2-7	CASSYSDGRIYEQYF	TGTGCCAGCAGTTATTCCGACGGGAGGATCTACGAGCAGTACTTC
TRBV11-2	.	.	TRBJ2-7	CASSLASYEQYF	TGTGCCAGCAGCTTAGCTAGCTACGAGCAGTACTTC
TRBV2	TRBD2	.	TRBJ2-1	CASRPSGTYFEEQFF	TGTGCCAGCAGACCTAGCGGGACATATTTTGAGGAGCAGTTCTTC
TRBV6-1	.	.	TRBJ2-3	CASSTDTQYF	TGTGCCAGCAGCACAGATACGCAGTATTTT
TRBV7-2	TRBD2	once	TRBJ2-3	CASSSRLAGGPRDTQYF	TGTGCCAGCAGCTCTCGACTAGCGGGAGGGCCTCGTGATACGCAGTATTTT
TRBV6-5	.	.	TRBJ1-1	CASSYSWSTEAFF	TGTGCCAGCAGTTATTCGTGGAGCACCGAAGCTTTCTTT
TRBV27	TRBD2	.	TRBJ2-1	CASRDGGLGGNNEQFF	TGTGCCAGCAGGGACGGGGGACTAGGGGGGAACAATGAGCAGTTCTTC
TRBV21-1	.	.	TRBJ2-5	CASSKVEGTRETQYF	TGTGCCAGCAGCAAAGTAGAGGGGACGAGAGAGACCCAGTACTTC
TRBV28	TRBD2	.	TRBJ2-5	CASGRRGLAGGFRRGETQYF	TGTGCCAGCGGTAGAAGGGGCCTAGCGGGAGGGTTTAGACGAGGGGAGACCCAGTACTTC
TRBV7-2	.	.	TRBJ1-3	CASSPARVPANTIYF	TGTGCCAGCAGCCCGGCCCGAGTACCCGCGAACACCATATATTTT
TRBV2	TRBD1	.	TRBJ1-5	CASSGTNRGQQPQHF	TGTGCCAGCAGTGGCACTAACAGGGGGCAACAGCCCCAGCATTTT